Shown below are 21 T cell receptor beta chains from a single sample sequenced in a study of T-cell memory formation after mild COVID-19. MiXCR was run by TCRdb on the 5' RACE reads, yielding one entry per CDR3 protein. The table has approximately 240,000 distinct CDR3 sequences, approximately 16% seen once. The sample consisted of PBMCs or a T cell subset sorted from them (not recorded which). The receptors here all came from a man younger than 35 who had mild COVID-19 (a few samples of this study predate the infection). Cell type and time point are not known.

This clonotype was seen only a few times. Germline is not matched at one junction end, which may reflect a read error. The chain couples TRBV7-9 to TRBJ1-5; the match to TRBD1 covers 7 bases. Germline CDR1 reads SEHNR; CDR2 reads FQNEAQ (reference sequence). This CDR3 has 14 residues. In nucleotides, the CDR3 is TGTGCCAGCAGCTTAGGGTCAGGGGGGCAGCCCCAGAATTTT. Its protein is CASSLGSGGQPQNF.

V usage is TRBV18 and J usage is TRBJ1-3; 8 nucleotides match TRBD1. Germline V lookup: CDR1 KGHSH, CDR2 LQKENI. This CDR3 contains 17 residues. V was pared by 6 bases and J by 0 bases, with 10 bases of the junction left unmatched. The DNA for the CDR3 is TGTGCCAGCTCGCAGAGGACAGGGAAAGACTCTGGAAACACCATATATTTT. Amino acid sequence: CASSQRTGKDSGNTIYF.

The rearrangement links TRBV20-1 to TRBJ2-1; TRBD2 aligns across 8 bases. This CDR3 has 17 amino acids. The V gene end was trimmed by 0 bases and the J gene end by 4 bases; junction bases not matched to a gene: 11. Germline-derived CDR1 and CDR2 are DFQATT and SNEGSKA (reference sequence). The CDR3 protein is CSARDAGGALSYNEQFF. For the CDR3, the DNA is TGCAGTGCTAGAGATGCCGGGGGGGCCCTCAGTTACAATGAGCAGTTCTTC.

V usage is TRBV4-2 and J usage is TRBJ1-1; D unresolved. Germline assignment: CDR1 LGHNA and CDR2 YNFKEQ. CDR3 length: 14 amino acids. The ends were cut back, 0 bases at V and 5 bases at J, with 10 bases in the middle. CDR3 in amino acids: CASSQEPGRTEAFF. CDR3 DNA sequence: TGTGCCAGCAGCCAAGAACCAGGCCGGACTGAAGCTTTCTTT.

This chain uses TRBV10-3 with TRBJ2-7; 8 nucleotides align to TRBD1. After removal of 8 bases from V and 2 bases from J, the junction contained 5 bases not matched to a gene. Germline CDR1 reads ENHRY; CDR2 reads SYGVKD. The length of the CDR3 is 13 residues. The CDR3 DNA follows: TGTGCCATCGGGACAGGTCAGACCTACGAGCAGTACTTC. Translating it yields CAIGTGQTYEQYF.

The sample holds a few counts of this clonotype. The V gene is TRBV7-8, the J gene TRBJ1-2; TRBD1 matches at 8 bases. The CDR3 length is 13 residues. Trimming at V came to 5 bases and at J to 8 bases, leaving 7 bases not matched to a gene. CDR1 is SGHVS and CDR2 is FQNEAQ in the germline V gene. This chain's CDR3 is CASSLRQGSGYTF. CDR3 nucleotides: TGTGCCAGCAGCCTACGACAGGGGTCGGGCTACACCTTC.

DNA for the CDR3: TGTGCCTGGGTGGGGGCCTACAATGAGCAGTTCTTC. It translates to CAWVGAYNEQFF. The chain is built from TRBV30 and TRBJ2-1; D may match TRBD1 or TRBD2 (5 bases each). Germline V lookup: CDR1 GTSNPN, CDR2 SVGIG (reference sequence). The CDR3 is 12 residues long. Trimming stripped 5 bases from V and 2 bases from J, with 7 bases between. Full variable domain (outside the CDR3, taken from reference TRBV30 and TRBJ2-1): SQTIHQWPATLVQPVGSPLSLECTVEGTSNPNLYWYRQAAGRGLQLLFYSVGIGQISSEVPQNLSASRPQDRQFILSSKKLLLSDSGFYLCAWVGAYNEQFFGPGTRLTVL.

The rearrangement uses TRBV5-6 and TRBJ1-1; D uncertain. The V and J ends lost 4 bases and 1 base respectively, with 8 bases between them. CDR1 SGHDT and CDR2 YYEEEE come from the germline V gene. There are 13 residues in the CDR3. The CDR3 spells CASSRVRNTEAFF. The CDR3 bases are TGTGCCAGCAGCCGGGTACGGAACACTGAAGCTTTCTTT.

The V gene is TRBV5-1, the J gene TRBJ1-2; tentative D call: TRBD1 (6 bases). In germline, CDR1 is SGHRS, CDR2 YFSETQ. CDR3 length: 15 amino acids. V dropped 4 bases and J dropped 1 base, with 14 bases sitting between them. Here the CDR3 DNA reads TGCGCCAGCAGCCCGACGGGGGCGGGTAACTATGGCTACACCTTC. Translating gives CASSPTGAGNYGYTF.

This clonotype occurred many times. The genes are TRBV5-1 and TRBJ2-3; D not certain. V was trimmed by 0 bases and J by 2 bases, leaving 7 bases between them. CDR3 length equals 14 residues. In germline, CDR1 is SGHRS, CDR2 YFSETQ. The CDR3: CASSLGEVTDTQYF. CDR3 nucleotide sequence: TGCGCCAGCAGCTTGGGAGAGGTCACAGATACGCAGTATTTT.

In this sample, this clonotype turned up many times. V usage is TRBV5-1 and J usage is TRBJ2-7; TRBD2 aligns across 9 bases. This CDR3 region has 15 residues. Germline CDR1 is SGHRS and CDR2 is YFSETQ. J gave up 4 bases and V 0 bases, and 5 bases lay outside the gene matches. CDR3 amino acids: CASSLAVAGEYEQYF. CDR3 nucleotide sequence: TGCGCCAGCAGCTTGGCCGTAGCGGGGGAGTACGAGCAGTACTTC.

The CDR3 DNA reads TGTGCCAGCAGTTTAAGGGGGGCCCACCGCTATGGCTACACCTTC. This translates into CASSLRGAHRYGYTF. The genes are TRBV27 and TRBJ1-2; D is perhaps TRBD1 (6 bases). The V end lost 2 bases, the J end lost 4 bases, and 14 bases lay between the germline ends. Germline V gene lookup returns CDR1 MNHEY and CDR2 SMNVEV (reference sequence). This CDR3 comprises 15 residues.

This clonotype has just a few counts. The rearrangement links TRBV6-4 to TRBJ2-5; 10 bases agree with TRBD1. Per the germline V gene, CDR1 is MRHNA and CDR2 is SNTAGT. V gave up 11 bases and J gave up 4 bases; unmatched junction bases: 4. The CDR3 sequence is 12 residues long. The chain's CDR3 is CAPWTGGETQYF. The CDR3 nucleotides are TGTGCCCCCTGGACAGGGGGAGAGACCCAGTACTTC.

This clonotype has just a few counts. The chain employs TRBV18 and TRBJ2-3; 10 bases agree with TRBD2. Unmatched junction bases numbered 0, after V lost 2 bases and J lost 4 bases. The germline V gene encodes CDR1 KGHSH and CDR2 LQKENI. This CDR3 is built from 14 residues. The CDR3: CASSPTSGADTQYF. The DNA for the CDR3 is TGTGCCAGCTCACCAACTAGCGGGGCAGATACGCAGTATTTT.

J is TRBJ1-3 and V is TRBV5-6; 7 bases are a match to TRBD1. V shed 5 bases and J 0 bases; nucleotides not matched to a gene: 5. This CDR3 is built from 15 residues. Germline CDR1 and CDR2: SGHDT and YYEEEE. The CDR3 nucleotides read TGTGCCAGCAGTTCGACAGGGCTCTCTGGAAACACCATATATTTT. This encodes CASSSTGLSGNTIYF. Drawing the rest from reference TRBV5-6 and TRBJ1-3, the complete variable domain is DAGVTQSPTHLIKTRGQQVTLRCSPKSGHDTVSWYQQALGQGPQFIFQYYEEEERQRGNFPDRFSGHQFPNYSSELNVNALLLGDSALYLCASSSTGLSGNTIYFGEGSWLTVV.

This clonotype was found a few times. The chain combines TRBV20-1 with TRBJ2-4, with TRBD2 matching 15 bases. V lost 6 bases, J lost 8 bases, and 11 bases stayed unmatched. CDR1 is DFQATT and CDR2 is SNEGSKA in the germline V gene (reference sequence). There are 16 residues in the CDR3. The CDR3 bases are TGCAGTGCCCCGGGACTAGCGGGGGGTTTAGGGGACATTCAGTACTTC. It codes for CSAPGLAGGLGDIQYF.

The chain employs TRBV4-2 and TRBJ2-5; D unresolved. V dropped 0 bases and J dropped 2 bases, with 10 bases sitting between them. The CDR3 is made up of 15 amino acids. Germline assignment: CDR1 LGHNA and CDR2 YNFKEQ. CDR3 residues: CASSQDYRSQETQYF. CDR3 coding DNA: TGTGCCAGCAGCCAAGATTATCGGAGTCAAGAGACCCAGTACTTC.

The chain employs TRBV7-2 and TRBJ1-2; no firm D call. With 5 bases removed from V and 7 bases from J, the gap between germline ends came to 17 bases. This CDR3 has 14 residues. Germline V CDR1 and CDR2: SGHTA, FQGNSA. The CDR3 spells CASSPGRVERGYTF. DNA for the CDR3: TGTGCCAGCAGCCCCGGGCGGGTAGAGCGTGGCTACACCTTC.

V usage is TRBV7-2 and J usage is TRBJ1-2, with D tentatively TRBD1 (5 bases). The germline V gene has CDR1 SGHTA and CDR2 FQGNSA. The length of the CDR3 is 17 residues. V lost 4 bases, J lost 4 bases, and 22 bases lay in between. CDR3: CASSYRGGGQTFYGYTF. DNA for the CDR3: TGTGCCAGCAGCTACCGCGGGGGAGGGCAGACTTTCTATGGCTACACCTTC.

This clonotype was seen more than once but under ten times. The chain links TRBV7-9 to TRBJ1-5; tentatively, D is TRBD1 (5 bases). Germline V gives CDR1 SEHNR, CDR2 FQNEAQ (reference sequence). CDR3 length: 14 residues. Trimming left V 5 bases short and J 6 bases short, with 14 bases between. The CDR3: CASSRQGGGQPQHF. CDR3 sequence (DNA): TGTGCCAGCAGCCGCCAGGGAGGTGGTCAGCCCCAGCATTTT.

This clonotype has only a few counts. Here the CDR3 reads CASGQGEYQETQYF. CDR3 coding DNA: TGCGCCAGCGGTCAGGGGGAGTACCAAGAGACCCAGTACTTC. The chain has TRBV5-1 and TRBJ2-5; 7 bases agree with TRBD1. The CDR3 extends over 14 amino acids. Germline-derived CDR1 and CDR2 are SGHRS and YFSETQ. V was clipped by 7 bases and J by 0 bases; unmatched bases: 6.